This T cell receptor beta chain is drawn from a study of blood T cell repertoires in COVID-19. Across the whole study: Sources were T cells, B-cell-depleted T cells, or PBMCs; the material itself was cDNA or gDNA.

Sequencing was performed with immunoSEQ multiplex PCR; in TCRdb, only in-frame clones are kept and a portion is missing. Among approximately 84,000 clones listed, 70% to 80% were seen once. Germline values: CDR1 MNHEY, CDR2 SVGAGI. The ends were cut back, 6 bases at V and 2 bases at J, with 12 bases in the middle. The CDR3 consists of 14 residues. The chain combines TRBV6-5 with TRBJ2-3, with a possible D match to TRBD2 (6 bases). The receptor's source is a middle-aged man with active or convalescent COVID-19. Sequenced input: peripheral blood. CDR3 nucleotide sequence: TGTGCCAGCAGCGCGGGGTACTCCACAGATACGCAGTATTTT. Its protein is CASSAGYSTDTQYF.